This T cell receptor (beta chain) is drawn from a study of T cells after yellow fever vaccination. V shed 1 base and J 6 bases; nucleotides not matched to a gene: 9. The CDR3 runs to 16 residues. CDR1 and CDR2 from the germline V gene are MGHRA and YSYEKL. A universal primer site and UMIs were added as TCR cDNA was made by 5'RACE template switching. TCRdb recomputed calls from the 5' RACE reads with MiXCR, one row per CDR3 protein. The data show around 610,000 distinct CDR3 sequences, roughly 13% seen once. This clonotype was seen more than once but under ten times. J is TRBJ2-5 and V is TRBV4-1; 9 nucleotides match TRBD2. This TCR derives from a man aged 25 to 40 who received the YFV17D yellow fever vaccine. The sequences come from PBMCs, collected on the day of the yellow fever booster vaccination. CDR3 sequence: CASSQAVGSGSQTQYF. The CDR3 DNA sequence: TGCGCCAGCAGCCAAGCAGTTGGTAGCGGGAGTCAGACCCAGTACTTC.